One sample yielded the 29 T cell receptor beta chains listed below, sequenced in a study of CD8+ T cells in alopecia areata (dated by TCRdb to the late 2010s). The library came from the immunoSEQ multiplex PCR assay. For TCR sequencing, RNA was extracted from every sample and reverse transcribed into cDNA to serve as template. Drawn from immuneACCESS, this table holds only the in-frame rearrangements with V and J called that TCRdb kept. Clones are partly lost; checked studies trace under half to an unresolved V gene and leave the rest unexplained. The sample table contains 9,500 to 15,000 clones; only one count was recorded for around 60% of them. In total, the top ten clones hold about 22% of the sample. Peripheral blood and lesional scalp punch biopsies were obtained from patients with alopecia areata. Sequences were obtained from skin. Receptors were obtained from a human donor with alopecia areata.

This clone was seen a handful of times. This chain connects TRBV29-1 to TRBJ1-2, with D possibly TRBD1 on 5 matching bases. The length of the CDR3 is 15 residues. V was clipped by 0 bases and J by 4 bases, with 15 bases between them. Germline CDR1 SQVTM, CDR2 ANQGSEA. The CDR3 region is CSVEEGWEGLYGYTF. DNA of the CDR3: TGCAGCGTTGAAGAGGGTTGGGAGGGGCTCTATGGCTACACCTTC.

The chain joins TRBV18 to TRBJ1-2; a possible D gene is TRBD1 (5 bases). This CDR3 comprises 14 residues. CDR1 and CDR2 from the germline V gene are KGHSH and LQKENI. V was clipped by 2 bases and J by 4 bases, with 11 bases between them. The DNA for the CDR3 is TGTGCCAGCTCACCAAGGGACTCTCCCTATGGCTACACCTTC. Encoded protein: CASSPRDSPYGYTF.

As to this clone: Other DNA sequences in the sample encode the same CDR3. The V call is TRBV7-9, the J call TRBJ1-5, with D hard to call. The CDR3 spans 16 residues. Trimming removed 2 bases from V and 6 bases from J, with 17 bases in between. The V gene's germline CDR1 is SEHNR and CDR2 FQNEAQ (reference sequence). The CDR3 loop reads CASSLSAGGYGQPQHF. The CDR3 coding sequence is TGTGCCAGCAGCTTATCGGCGGGTGGGTACGGTCAGCCCCAGCATTTT. Complete variable domain (other parts from reference TRBV7-9 and TRBJ1-5): DTGVSQNPRHKITKRGQNVTFRCDPISEHNRLYWYRQTLGQGPEFLTYFQNEAQLEKSRLLSDRFSAERPKGSFSTLEIQRTEQGDSAMYLCASSLSAGGYGQPQHFGDGTRLSIL.

This chain links TRBV28 with TRBJ2-7, with no clear D. V was trimmed by 6 bases and J by 1 base, leaving 16 bases between them. CDR1 and CDR2 from the germline V gene are MDHEN and SYDVKM. This CDR3 is 15 amino acids long. For the CDR3, the DNA is TGTGCCAGCAGCCGACCTGACAAGAATTCCTACGAGCAGTACTTC. Translating gives CASSRPDKNSYEQYF.

V gene TRBV28 combines with J gene TRBJ1-5; D gene unclear. The CDR3 has 16 amino acids. V dropped 1 base and J dropped 4 bases, with 14 bases sitting between them. CDR1 MDHEN and CDR2 SYDVKM come from the germline V gene. The CDR3 DNA reads TGTGCCAGCAGTTTATTGCGCCCCACCGGGAATCAGCCCCAGCATTTT. It codes for CASSLLRPTGNQPQHF.

The rearrangement uses TRBV28 and TRBJ1-2; TRBD1 matches 9 bases. The trim removed 4 bases at V and 3 bases at J, leaving 15 bases unmatched. Germline loops: CDR1 MDHEN, CDR2 SYDVKM. The CDR3 has 18 amino acids. CDR3 region: CASSSLLKPDRGYYGYTF. The CDR3 DNA follows: TGTGCCAGCAGTTCTCTCTTAAAGCCGGACAGGGGATACTATGGCTACACCTTC.

The rearrangement joins TRBV11-2 to TRBJ2-7, with 10 bases fitting TRBD2. V shed 4 bases, J shed 2 bases, and the junction held 8 bases outside the gene matches. Germline-derived CDR1 and CDR2 are SGHAT and FQNNGV. The length of the CDR3 is 16 residues. The CDR3: CASSSIGTSATYEQYF. DNA of the CDR3: TGTGCCAGCAGCTCGATAGGGACTAGCGCAACCTACGAGCAGTACTTC. The full variable domain, rest sourced from reference TRBV11-2 and TRBJ2-7, is EAGVAQSPRYKIIEKRQSVAFWCNPISGHATLYWYQQILGQGPKLLIQFQNNGVVDDSQLPKDRFSAERLKGVDSTLKIQPAKLEDSAVYLCASSSIGTSATYEQYFGPGTRLTVT.

J is TRBJ1-5 and V is TRBV23-1; 8 bases are shared with TRBD1. TRBV23-1 carries the ORF label, with uncertain function. V lost 3 bases, J lost 3 bases, and 10 bases stayed unmatched. CDR3 size: 17 residues. CDR3 residues: CASSHPTPDRANQPQHF. CDR3 coding DNA: TGCGCCAGCAGTCACCCCACACCGGACAGGGCCAATCAGCCCCAGCATTTT.

The chain recombines TRBV6-6 with TRBJ2-1, with 7 bases identical to TRBD1. V lost 5 bases and J lost 3; bases outside the gene matches: 7. Germline V lookup: CDR1 MNHNY, CDR2 SVGAGI (reference sequence). The CDR3 extends over 15 amino acids. CDR3 amino acids: CASSPRDSHYNEQFF. In DNA form, the CDR3 reads TGTGCCAGCAGTCCCCGGGACAGCCACTACAATGAGCAGTTCTTC.

This clone turned up a few times. The chain uses TRBV7-2 and TRBJ1-5; D uncertain. This CDR3 has 14 amino acids. Germline-derived CDR1 and CDR2 are SGHTA and FQGNSA. V lost 3 bases and J 0 bases, leaving 6 bases between the germline ends. The CDR3 region is CASSFTDSNQPQHF. For the CDR3, the DNA is TGTGCCAGCAGCTTTACGGATAGCAATCAGCCCCAGCATTTT.

This clone turned up a few times. The V call is TRBV29-1, the J call TRBJ2-2; weak D call: TRBD2 (5 bases). The ends were cut back, 6 bases at V and 3 bases at J, with 8 bases in the middle. The CDR3 consists of 12 residues. The germline V gene has CDR1 SQVTM and CDR2 ANQGSEA. The DNA for the CDR3 is TGCAGCGTCCACGGGGACACCGGGGAGCTGTTTTTT. Translated: CSVHGDTGELFF.

With regard to this clone: The identical CDR3 is also encoded by other nucleotide sequences in the sample. Here the CDR3 reads CASSRSGTSGPVEQYF. As DNA, the CDR3 is TGTGCCAGCAGCCGTTCCGGGACTAGCGGCCCTGTGGAGCAGTACTTC. V usage is TRBV7-9 and J usage is TRBJ2-7; TRBD2 matches at 11 bases. The germline V gene has CDR1 SEHNR and CDR2 FQNEAQ (reference sequence). The V and J ends lost 5 bases and 7 bases, in that order; junction bases with no gene match: 13. This CDR3 contains 16 residues.

This clone rates as large. The chain combines TRBV21-1 with TRBJ2-7; TRBD2, the table's D call, lacks a check against the DNA. TRBV21-1 is assigned pseudogene status. The CDR3 runs to 16 residues. This CDR3 is CASSKPGRGSLYEQYF. The CDR3 bases are TGTGCCAGCAGCAAACCCGGCCGCGGGAGTCTCTACGAGCAGTACTTC.

This clone was counted once. V and J are TRBV29-1 and TRBJ1-2, with 7 nucleotides matching TRBD1. With 6 bases clipped from V and 3 bases from J, the junction kept 7 bases outside the gene matches. Germline CDR1 is SQVTM and CDR2 is ANQGSEA. This CDR3 has 13 residues. This chain's CDR3 is CSVRDSGHYGYTF. The DNA of the CDR3 is TGCAGCGTGAGGGACAGCGGCCACTATGGCTACACCTTC.

The rearrangement links TRBV18 to TRBJ2-5; 8 nucleotides match TRBD1. V gave up 8 bases and J gave up 3 bases; unmatched junction bases: 14. Per the germline V gene, CDR1 is KGHSH and CDR2 is LQKENI. The CDR3 has 16 residues. The CDR3 loop reads CASHGTWTGLEETQYF. The DNA of the CDR3 is TGTGCCAGCCACGGCACCTGGACAGGGTTGGAAGAGACCCAGTACTTC.

The count of this clone is one. The chain combines TRBV4-1 with TRBJ2-5; TRBD1 is a possible D gene (6 bases). The J call may be incorrect, as the DNA end agrees better with TRBJ2-7. CDR1 is MGHRA and CDR2 is YSYEKL in the germline V gene. The length of the CDR3 is 20 residues. The chain's CDR3 is CASSQDPGGKKPRSSYEQYF. CDR3 DNA sequence: TGCGCCAGCAGCCAAGATCCTGGGGGCAAAAAACCAAGGAGCTCCTACGAGCAGTACTTC.

The sample holds a few counts of this clone. The chain combines TRBV10-3 with TRBJ1-1, with D possibly matching TRBD1 (5 bases). This CDR3 has 13 amino acids. Trimming cost V 9 bases and J 4 bases, with 15 bases left between them. Germline CDR1 ENHRY, CDR2 SYGVKD. In DNA, the CDR3 is TGTGCCATTGCAAGTCAGGGAGGCACTGAAGCTTTCTTT. It specifies CAIASQGGTEAFF.

The chain carries TRBV18 and TRBJ1-1; D might be TRBD1 (5 bases). The CDR3 sequence is 14 residues long. V shed 3 bases and J shed 0 bases, with 8 bases lying between them. Germline V gene lookup returns CDR1 KGHSH and CDR2 LQKENI. The chain's CDR3 is CASSPGRMNTEAFF. DNA of the CDR3: TGTGCCAGCTCACCGGGACGGATGAACACTGAAGCTTTCTTT.

The gene calls are TRBV13 and TRBJ2-1, with D perhaps TRBD2 (5 bases). The CDR3 totals 19 residues. Trimming left V 1 base short and J 3 bases short, with 22 bases between. Germline lookup yields CDR1 PRHDT and CDR2 FYEKMQ (reference sequence). CDR3 DNA: TGTGCCAGCAGCTTAGAATCGGGGATAGGAGACTACCACTACAATGAGCAGTTCTTC. The encoded protein is CASSLESGIGDYHYNEQFF.

This clone was counted between two and nine times. V is TRBV14 and J is TRBJ2-1; 12 bases are a match to TRBD2. V was pared by 4 bases and J by 0 bases, with 4 bases of the junction left unmatched. The CDR3 runs to 17 residues. In germline, CDR1 is SGHDN, CDR2 FVKESK. The DNA for the CDR3 is TGTGCCAGCAGCCTCGGGACTAGCGGGTTCTCCTACAATGAGCAGTTCTTC. Translation: CASSLGTSGFSYNEQFF.

J is TRBJ1-5 and V is TRBV19; no definite D call. The CDR3 spans 16 residues. V lost 3 bases and J 4 bases, leaving 16 bases between the germline ends. The germline gives CDR1 LNHDA, CDR2 SQIVND (reference sequence). Here the CDR3 DNA reads TGTGCCAGTAGTATTTCCCCCGGGCGGAAAAATCAGCCCCAGCATTTT. Translation: CASSISPGRKNQPQHF.

The V and J genes are TRBV19 and TRBJ2-7, with 8 bases identical to TRBD2. Trimming cost V 7 bases and J 6 bases; bases outside gene matches: 11. The CDR3 consists of 14 residues. Germline V gene sequence: CDR1 LNHDA, CDR2 SQIVND (reference sequence). The CDR3 protein is CASKPVAGSREQYF. CDR3 DNA sequence: TGTGCCAGTAAACCGGTAGCGGGGTCCCGCGAGCAGTACTTC. The full variable domain, its missing parts supplied by reference TRBV19 and TRBJ2-7, is DGGITQSPKYLFRKEGQNVTLSCEQNLNHDAMYWYRQDPGQGLRLIYYSQIVNDFQKGDIAEGYSVSREKKESFPLTVTSAQKNPTAFYLCASKPVAGSREQYFGPGTRLTVT.

V is TRBV6-1 and J is TRBJ1-4; D may be TRBD1 (6 bases). The CDR3 is 15 amino acids. V was shortened by 8 bases and J by 10 bases, with 23 bases between the two germline ends. Germline V lookup: CDR1 MNHNS, CDR2 SASEGT. The DNA of the CDR3 is TGTGCCAGCGGAGATTTGGGGGGCCGGTTCGGAAAACTGTTTTTT. Its protein is CASGDLGGRFGKLFF.

The rearrangement uses TRBV28 and TRBJ2-3; D remains ambiguous. Germline lookup yields CDR1 MDHEN and CDR2 SYDVKM. V lost 4 bases, J lost 5 bases, and 19 bases lay in between. The CDR3 loop spans 16 amino acids. The CDR3 loop is CASSSLLPPPQDTQYF. The CDR3 DNA reads as TGTGCCAGCAGTTCCTTACTACCACCGCCTCAAGATACGCAGTATTTT.

There are a few counts of this clone. This sequence joins TRBV11-2 and TRBJ1-1; D remains unclear. Germline-derived CDR1 and CDR2 are SGHAT and FQNNGV. The V gene lost 0 bases and the J gene lost 8 bases, with 7 bases spanning the gap. CDR3 length: 12 amino acids. The CDR3 DNA sequence: TGTGCCAGCAGCTTAGAGACACCCGAAGCTTTCTTT. This sequence encodes CASSLETPEAFF.

The gene calls are TRBV19 and TRBJ1-2; TRBD1 aligns across 8 bases. From germline, CDR1 is LNHDA and CDR2 SQIVND (reference sequence). The CDR3 spans 14 residues. The V segment lost 7 bases and the J segment 3 bases; nucleotides outside the gene matches: 7. This CDR3 is CASIRGQGYYGYTF. Here the CDR3 DNA reads TGTGCCAGTATTCGAGGACAGGGTTACTATGGCTACACCTTC.

This clone came up a few times. The rearrangement uses TRBV27 and TRBJ1-2, with 8 positions matching TRBD1. This CDR3 is built from 15 residues. J lost 3 bases, V lost 5 bases, and 8 bases had no gene match. The germline gives CDR1 MNHEY, CDR2 SMNVEV (reference sequence). CDR3 sequence: CASSGDRTGDYGYTF. The CDR3 DNA sequence: TGTGCCAGCAGTGGGGACAGGACCGGAGACTATGGCTACACCTTC.

This clone was detected a few times. CDR3 loop: CSAPQYGTQYF. The CDR3 DNA follows: TGCAGTGCCCCCCAGTACGGTACGCAGTATTTT. The genes are TRBV20-1 and TRBJ2-3; D not resolved. The ends were cut back, 6 bases at V and 8 bases at J, with 12 bases in the middle. Germline values: CDR1 DFQATT, CDR2 SNEGSKA (reference sequence). This CDR3 has 11 residues.

This clone appeared a single time. The V gene is TRBV7-9, the J gene TRBJ2-6; D is undetermined. Germline V gene data show CDR1 as SEHNR and CDR2 as FQNEAQ (reference sequence). V was pared by 5 bases and J by 0 bases, with 17 bases between. The length of the CDR3 is 18 residues. This CDR3 is CASSAGRTGVSGANVLTF. The CDR3, as DNA: TGTGCCAGCAGCGCCGGAAGGACCGGAGTCTCTGGGGCCAACGTCCTGACTTTC.